This TCR beta chain originates from a study of T cells expressing NK-cell markers. Note on this clonotype: Its antigen remains unidentified.

Overall study findings and caveats: Clones of NKG2C+ T cells that had expanded were of unclear HCMV specificity. These clonotypes also led the CD3+CD56-NKG2C+ fraction in a few donors.

CDR1 and CDR2 from the germline V gene are DFQATT and SNEGSKA (reference sequence). This CDR3 is built from 13 residues. The cDNA for TCR beta came from 5'RACE template switching with UMIs. TCRdb reprocessed the 5' RACE reads, keeping one entry per CDR3 protein, no DNA. The sample shows 200,000 to 300,000 distinct CDR3 sequences, and 4.2% sits with its ten largest clones. This chain connects TRBV20-1 to TRBJ2-5. The receptor's source is a woman between 18 and 75 years old in good health. Sequenced sample: blood T cells: a sorted CD56 or NKG2C T cell subset, CD4+ or CD8+ T cells, or bulk PBMC T cells (not recorded which). CDR3 sequence reads: CSARDRRFWTQYF.